The 31 T cell receptor beta chains presented below share a single source sample, sequenced in a study of cytomegalovirus exposure and HLA in healthy donors. It was with 60 Vbeta and 13 Jbeta primers that the PCR ran. Measured with immunoSEQ multiplex PCR; TCRdb has only the in-frame clones, and not every one. The sample includes some 34,000 clones. The sequenced sample consisted of PBMCs. The source of these receptors is a woman in her forties in good health and CMV-seropositive.

V usage is TRBV19 and J usage is TRBJ2-1; 7 bases are a match to TRBD1. Germline V gene sequence: CDR1 LNHDA, CDR2 SQIVND (reference sequence). The CDR3 runs to 13 residues. Losses at the gene ends were 4 bases for V and 6 bases for J; bases not matched to a gene: 3. The CDR3 coding sequence is TGTGCCAGTAGTACCTACAGGGGCAATGAGCAGTTCTTC. It translates to CASSTYRGNEQFF. The full variable domain, rest sourced from reference TRBV19 and TRBJ2-1, is DGGITQSPKYLFRKEGQNVTLSCEQNLNHDAMYWYRQDPGQGLRLIYYSQIVNDFQKGDIAEGYSVSREKKESFPLTVTSAQKNPTAFYLCASSTYRGNEQFFGPGTRLTVL.

This chain uses TRBV11-1 with TRBJ1-1; D remains ambiguous. The CDR3 sequence is 14 residues long. Germline V gene data show CDR1 as SGHAT and CDR2 as FQDESV (reference sequence). V gave up 4 bases and J gave up 1 base, with 10 bases separating them. Here the CDR3 DNA reads TGTGCCAGCAGCTCAGGACTGCCGAACACTGAAGCTTTCTTT. Protein sequence: CASSSGLPNTEAFF. Full variable domain (remainder filled in from reference TRBV11-1 and TRBJ1-1): EAEVAQSPRYKITEKSQAVAFWCDPISGHATLYWYRQILGQGPELLVQFQDESVVDDSQLPKDRFSAERLKGVDSTLKIQPAELGDSAMYLCASSSGLPNTEAFFGQGTRLTVV.

The chain carries TRBV25-1 and TRBJ2-3, with 8 bases that match TRBD2. This CDR3 spans 16 amino acids. The J segment lost 0 bases and the V segment lost 2 bases, leaving 4 bases of the junction unmatched. Germline V CDR1 and CDR2: MGHDK, SYGVNS. CDR3 in DNA: TGTGCCAGCAGTGAACTAGCGGGTACTAGCACAGATACGCAGTATTTT. Its translation: CASSELAGTSTDTQYF.

This chain links TRBV13 with TRBJ2-3; 13 positions match TRBD2. The CDR3 covers 17 residues. Germline V CDR1 and CDR2: PRHDT, FYEKMQ (reference sequence). With 4 bases clipped from V and 5 bases from J, the junction kept 9 bases outside the gene matches. The CDR3 DNA is TGTGCCAGCAGCTCCGCCCGGACTAGCGGGAGCGTAGATACGCAGTATTTT. This gives the protein CASSSARTSGSVDTQYF.

The chain combines TRBV5-4 with TRBJ2-7; 8 bases agree with TRBD1. The V and J ends lost 3 bases and 2 bases, in that order; junction bases with no gene match: 4. The CDR3 runs 14 residues. CDR1 and CDR2 from the germline V gene are SGHNT and YYREEE (reference sequence). CDR3 bases: TGTGCCAGCAGCTCTTACAGGGGGGCCTACGAGCAGTACTTC. This encodes CASSSYRGAYEQYF.

The chain combines TRBV20-1 with TRBJ1-4, with D possibly matching TRBD1 (5 bases). CDR3 size: 11 residues. The germline V and J ends were trimmed by 6 bases and 7 bases, with 9 bases remaining between them. The germline gives CDR1 DFQATT, CDR2 SNEGSKA (reference sequence). The CDR3 protein is CSAWGLEKLFF. The DNA for the CDR3 is TGCAGTGCATGGGGCCTTGAAAAACTGTTTTTT.

This chain joins TRBV4-2 and TRBJ1-2; D not resolved. The ends were cut back, 1 base at V and 4 bases at J, with 10 bases in the middle. CDR3 length: 14 residues. The germline CDR1 and CDR2 sequences are LGHNA and YNFKEQ. CDR3 sequence: CASSQVGSPYGYTF. Written as DNA, the CDR3 is TGTGCCAGCAGCCAAGTGGGCAGCCCCTATGGCTACACCTTC.

The V gene is TRBV5-1, the J gene TRBJ2-1; TRBD2 aligns across 11 bases. CDR1 is SGHRS, CDR2 YFSETQ, per germline. The length of the CDR3 is 15 residues. The V gene end was trimmed by 4 bases and the J gene end by 10 bases; junction bases not matched to a gene: 10. This chain's CDR3 is CASSAGTSGFMEQFF. The DNA of the CDR3 is TGCGCCAGCAGCGCCGGGACTAGCGGCTTTATGGAGCAGTTCTTC. Full variable domain (missing parts from reference TRBV5-1 and TRBJ2-1): KAGVTQTPRYLIKTRGQQVTLSCSPISGHRSVSWYQQTPGQGLQFLFEYFSETQRNKGNFPGRFSGRQFSNSRSEMNVSTLELGDSALYLCASSAGTSGFMEQFFGPGTRLTVL.

V and J are TRBV7-2 and TRBJ2-5; maybe TRBD2 (6 bases). The better agreement between TRBJ2-7 and the DNA end casts doubt on the J call. Germline V gives CDR1 SGHTA, CDR2 FQGNSA. The CDR3 contains 14 residues. This CDR3 reads CASSLAEGNYEQYF. DNA for the CDR3: TGTGCCAGCAGCTTAGCGGAGGGCAACTACGAGCAGTACTTC.

This sequence joins TRBV4-1 and TRBJ1-5; TRBD1 aligns across 8 bases. Losses at the gene ends were 1 base for V and 9 bases for J; bases not matched to a gene: 5. Germline CDR1 reads MGHRA; CDR2 reads YSYEKL. The length of the CDR3 is 14 residues. The CDR3 bases are TGCGCCAGCAGCCAAGGTAACAGGGGGTCGCCCCAGCATTTT. It is translated as CASSQGNRGSPQHF.

The rearrangement joins TRBV27 to TRBJ2-3, with D possibly matching TRBD2 (7 bases). Trimming took 2 bases from V and 3 from J, leaving 9 bases between them. CDR1 MNHEY and CDR2 SMNVEV come from the germline V gene (reference sequence). This CDR3 has 14 amino acids. The CDR3, as DNA: TGTGCCAGCAGTTTACGGGGGGCGACAGATACGCAGTATTTT. It is translated as CASSLRGATDTQYF.

The chain is built from TRBV5-1 and TRBJ2-1; 10 bases agree with TRBD2. This CDR3 has 15 amino acids. Unmatched junction bases numbered 4, after V lost 3 bases and J lost 4 bases. Germline values: CDR1 SGHRS, CDR2 YFSETQ. As DNA, the CDR3 is TGCGCCAGCAGCTCCTCTAGCGGGAGTTACAATGAGCAGTTCTTC. Amino acid sequence: CASSSSSGSYNEQFF.

The chain carries TRBV27 and TRBJ1-5, with a possible D match to TRBD1 (5 bases). V lost 8 bases to trimming and J lost 5 bases, with 13 bases between them. The germline V gene has CDR1 MNHEY and CDR2 SMNVEV (reference sequence). This CDR3 region has 13 residues. CDR3 sequence: CASLDGGDQPQHF. The CDR3 DNA is TGTGCCAGCCTCGACGGGGGGGATCAGCCCCAGCATTTT.

The V gene is TRBV30, the J gene TRBJ2-5; TRBD1 matches 7 bases. The better agreement between TRBJ2-7 and the DNA end casts doubt on the J call. The CDR3 is 14 residues long. The germline gives CDR1 GTSNPN, CDR2 SVGIG (reference sequence). This CDR3 reads CAWIEGARTYEQYF. Here the CDR3 DNA reads TGTGCCTGGATCGAGGGGGCAAGAACCTACGAGCAGTACTTC.

The chain couples TRBV6-5 to TRBJ1-5; 7 nucleotides line up with TRBD1. CDR1 and CDR2 from the germline V gene are MNHEY and SVGAGI. The CDR3 sequence is 14 residues long. The V and J ends lost 6 bases and 4 bases, in that order; junction bases with no gene match: 6. CDR3 region: CASSSTGSNQPQHF. In DNA, the CDR3 is TGTGCCAGCAGCTCGACAGGGTCAAATCAGCCCCAGCATTTT.

This chain joins TRBV27 and TRBJ1-5; 7 nucleotides match TRBD1. The CDR3 contains 15 residues. From germline, CDR1 is MNHEY and CDR2 SMNVEV (reference sequence). The J segment lost 9 bases and the V segment lost 0 bases, leaving 8 bases of the junction unmatched. CDR3 region: CASSLSGQVSRPQHF. CDR3 nucleotide sequence: TGTGCCAGCAGTTTATCCGGACAGGTGAGTCGGCCCCAGCATTTT.

The rearrangement uses TRBV25-1 and TRBJ1-2, with D perhaps matching TRBD1 (5 bases). Germline values: CDR1 MGHDK, CDR2 SYGVNS. The germline V and J ends were trimmed by 1 base and 7 bases, with 13 bases remaining between them. The CDR3 is 14 amino acids. The CDR3 spells CASSEWEGRGGYTF. In DNA, the CDR3 is TGTGCCAGCAGTGAATGGGAGGGGAGGGGTGGCTACACCTTC.

The chain has TRBV6-5 and TRBJ1-5; 7 bases align to TRBD1. CDR1 and CDR2 from the germline V gene are MNHEY and SVGAGI. The length of the CDR3 is 14 residues. Trimming cost V 6 bases and J 4 bases; bases outside gene matches: 6. This CDR3 is CASSLTGNNQPQHF. DNA for the CDR3: TGTGCCAGCAGCCTGACAGGGAATAATCAGCCCCAGCATTTT.

The CDR3 spells CAWSPSTSGAYNEQFF. CDR3 in DNA: TGTGCCTGGAGTCCCTCCACCTCAGGGGCTTACAATGAGCAGTTCTTC. V is TRBV30 and J is TRBJ2-1; D possibly corresponds to TRBD1 (6 bases). This CDR3 has 16 residues. The V gene's germline CDR1 is GTSNPN and CDR2 SVGIG (reference sequence). Trimming pared 2 bases from V and 4 bases from J, leaving 18 bases between.

The chain is built from TRBV29-1 and TRBJ2-7; D gene unclear. Germline values: CDR1 SQVTM, CDR2 ANQGSEA. The CDR3 is 11 residues long. V lost 1 base and J lost 3, with 4 bases in between. The CDR3 is CSVEVRYEQYF. For the CDR3, the DNA is TGCAGCGTTGAAGTCCGCTACGAGCAGTACTTC.

V gene TRBV27 combines with J gene TRBJ2-3; 14 bases map to TRBD2. The CDR3 has 18 amino acids. CDR1 and CDR2 (germline): MNHEY, SMNVEV (reference sequence). V shed 5 bases, J shed 3 bases, and the junction held 10 bases outside the gene matches. The CDR3 here is CASSPGLAGERATDTQYF. Here the CDR3 DNA reads TGTGCCAGCAGTCCGGGACTAGCGGGAGAGCGAGCGACAGATACGCAGTATTTT.

The chain joins TRBV30 to TRBJ1-4; weak D call: TRBD1 (5 bases). This CDR3 has 13 residues. V lost 1 base and J 13 bases, leaving 16 bases between the germline ends. The germline gives CDR1 GTSNPN, CDR2 SVGIG (reference sequence). The CDR3 is CAWSEQAGTLLFF. The CDR3 DNA is TGTGCCTGGAGTGAACAAGCCGGGACTTTACTGTTTTTT.

The chain is built from TRBV20-1 and TRBJ2-7; the D is unclear. The CDR3 is made up of 11 amino acids. Deletions cut 3 bases from V and 2 bases from J, with 5 bases between. CDR1 is DFQATT and CDR2 is SNEGSKA in the germline V gene (reference sequence). In DNA, the CDR3 is TGCAGTGCTAGCGGTCCCTACGAGCAGTACTTC. Its translation: CSASGPYEQYF.

This chain connects TRBV2 to TRBJ2-3, with 9 bases fitting TRBD2. The CDR3 is 16 amino acids. The germline V gene has CDR1 SNHLY and CDR2 FYNNEI. V lost 6 bases and J lost 5; bases outside the gene matches: 12. This CDR3 is CASRWEGGRAKDTQYF. CDR3 coding DNA: TGTGCCAGCAGGTGGGAAGGCGGGAGGGCCAAAGATACGCAGTATTTT.

V and J are TRBV19 and TRBJ2-1, with D unresolved. The V end lost 1 base, the J end lost 10 bases, and 11 bases lay between the germline ends. Germline lookup yields CDR1 LNHDA and CDR2 SQIVND (reference sequence). The length of the CDR3 is 13 residues. The CDR3 region is CASSIVAAREQFF. The CDR3 bases are TGTGCCAGTAGTATAGTGGCAGCGAGGGAGCAGTTCTTC.

The V gene is TRBV18, the J gene TRBJ1-3, with D uncertain. The CDR3 is 17 amino acids. Per the germline V gene, CDR1 is KGHSH and CDR2 is LQKENI. Trimming shortened V by 3 bases and J by 2 bases, and 17 bases separated the two germline ends. The CDR3 spells CASSPAGRGRTGNTIYF. DNA of the CDR3: TGTGCCAGCTCACCGGCCGGTCGAGGTAGAACTGGAAACACCATATATTTT.

The chain employs TRBV4-1 and TRBJ2-5, with 11 nucleotides matching TRBD2. The CDR3 is 19 residues long. Germline V gene data show CDR1 as MGHRA and CDR2 as YSYEKL. The junction had 15 bases not matched to a gene; V was cut back by 4 bases and J by 2 bases. For the CDR3, the DNA is TGCGCCAGCAGCCCTCGTAGCGGGAGGGCCTTCATTACTCAAGAGACCCAGTACTTC. Translated, it gives CASSPRSGRAFITQETQYF.

This chain uses TRBV5-6 with TRBJ2-4; the match to TRBD2 covers 9 bases. The CDR3 contains 17 residues. Germline CDR1 and CDR2: SGHDT and YYEEEE. J lost 3 bases, V lost 2 bases, and 9 bases had no gene match. CDR3 protein: CASSFGLAGRIKNIQYF. The CDR3 nucleotides read TGTGCCAGCAGCTTCGGTCTAGCGGGACGGATCAAAAACATTCAGTACTTC.

The V and J genes are TRBV29-1 and TRBJ1-2; D is unclear. V was cut by 4 bases and J by 4 bases, with 7 bases left in between. This CDR3 comprises 11 residues. CDR1 is SQVTM, CDR2 ANQGSEA, per germline. This CDR3 is CSVAGIYGYTF. The CDR3 DNA reads TGCAGCGTTGCAGGAATCTATGGCTACACCTTC.

The genes are TRBV10-3 and TRBJ2-7; 9 bases line up with TRBD1. The CDR3 sequence is 14 residues long. The V gene end was trimmed by 6 bases and the J gene end by 5 bases; junction bases not matched to a gene: 8. Germline V gives CDR1 ENHRY, CDR2 SYGVKD. The CDR3 DNA sequence: TGTGCCATCAGCCCTCAGCGGACAGGGGACGAGCAGTACTTC. Residues: CAISPQRTGDEQYF.

This rearrangement joins TRBV27 to TRBJ2-1; the D gene is possibly TRBD2 (6 bases). There are 14 residues in the CDR3. Trimming took 7 bases from V and 3 from J, leaving 13 bases between them. Germline loops: CDR1 MNHEY, CDR2 SMNVEV (reference sequence). The CDR3 region has the DNA TGTGCCAGCATCCCTTTCGGGGGCTACAATGAGCAGTTCTTC. This encodes CASIPFGGYNEQFF.